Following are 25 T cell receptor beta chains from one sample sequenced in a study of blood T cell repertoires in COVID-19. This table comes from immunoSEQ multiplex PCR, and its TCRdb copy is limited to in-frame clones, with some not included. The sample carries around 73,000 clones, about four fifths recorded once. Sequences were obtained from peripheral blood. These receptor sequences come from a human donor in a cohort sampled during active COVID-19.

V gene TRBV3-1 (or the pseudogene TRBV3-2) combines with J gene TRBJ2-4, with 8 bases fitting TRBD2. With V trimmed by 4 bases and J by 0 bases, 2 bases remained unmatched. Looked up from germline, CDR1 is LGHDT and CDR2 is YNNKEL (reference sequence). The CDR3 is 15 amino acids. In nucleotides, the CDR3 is TGTGCCAGCAGCCGGGCGGGGGGAGCCAAAAACATTCAGTACTTC. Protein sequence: CASSRAGGAKNIQYF.

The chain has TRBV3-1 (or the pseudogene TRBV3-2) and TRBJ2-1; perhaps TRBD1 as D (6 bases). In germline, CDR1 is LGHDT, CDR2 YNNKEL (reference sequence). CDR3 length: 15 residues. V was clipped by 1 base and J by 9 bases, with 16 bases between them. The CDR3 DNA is TGTGCCAGCAGCCAAGGGATAACAGGGCCGGTTGAGCAGTTCTTC. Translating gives CASSQGITGPVEQFF.

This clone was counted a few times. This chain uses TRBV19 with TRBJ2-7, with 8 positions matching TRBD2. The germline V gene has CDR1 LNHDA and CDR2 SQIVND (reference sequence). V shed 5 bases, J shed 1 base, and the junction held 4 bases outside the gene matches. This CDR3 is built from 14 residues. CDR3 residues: CASSFGLASYEQYF. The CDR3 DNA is TGTGCCAGTAGTTTCGGACTAGCTTCCTACGAGCAGTACTTC.

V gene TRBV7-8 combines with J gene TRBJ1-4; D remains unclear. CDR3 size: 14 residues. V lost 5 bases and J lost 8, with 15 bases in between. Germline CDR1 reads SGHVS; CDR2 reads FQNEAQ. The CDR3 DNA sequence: TGTGCCAGCAGCCCTCAACGGGGATACGAAAAACTGTTTTTT. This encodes CASSPQRGYEKLFF.

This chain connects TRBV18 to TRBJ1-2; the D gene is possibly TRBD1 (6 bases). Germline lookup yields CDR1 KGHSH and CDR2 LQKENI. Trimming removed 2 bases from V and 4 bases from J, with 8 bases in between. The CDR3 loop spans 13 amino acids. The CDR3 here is CASSPGGFYGYTF. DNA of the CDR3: TGTGCCAGCTCACCAGGGGGCTTCTATGGCTACACCTTC.

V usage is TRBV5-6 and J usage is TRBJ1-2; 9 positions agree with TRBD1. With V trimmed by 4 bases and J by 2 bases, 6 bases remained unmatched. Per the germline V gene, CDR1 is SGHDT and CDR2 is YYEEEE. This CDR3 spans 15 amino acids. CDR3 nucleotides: TGTGCCAGCAGCGCGACAGGGGGGAGAAACTATGGCTACACCTTC. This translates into CASSATGGRNYGYTF.

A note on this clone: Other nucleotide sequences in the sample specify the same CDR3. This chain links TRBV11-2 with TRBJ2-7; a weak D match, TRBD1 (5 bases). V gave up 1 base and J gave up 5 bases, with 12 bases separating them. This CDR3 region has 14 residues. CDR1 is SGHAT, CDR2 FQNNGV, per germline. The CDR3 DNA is TGTGCCAGCAGCTTAGCGCAGGGTGCCCACGAGCAGTACTTC. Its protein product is CASSLAQGAHEQYF.

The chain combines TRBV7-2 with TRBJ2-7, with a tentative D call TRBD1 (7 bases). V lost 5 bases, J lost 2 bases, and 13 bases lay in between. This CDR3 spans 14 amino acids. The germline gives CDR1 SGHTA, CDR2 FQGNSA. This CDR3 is CASSPAGQPYEQYF. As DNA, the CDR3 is TGTGCCAGCAGCCCGGCGGGACAGCCCTACGAGCAGTACTTC.

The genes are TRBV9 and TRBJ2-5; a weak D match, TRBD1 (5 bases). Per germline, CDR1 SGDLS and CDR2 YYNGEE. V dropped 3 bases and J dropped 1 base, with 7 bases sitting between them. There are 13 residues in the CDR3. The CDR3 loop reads CASSEGFQETQYF. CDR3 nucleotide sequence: TGTGCCAGCAGCGAGGGGTTCCAAGAGACCCAGTACTTC.

The CDR3 DNA reads TGTGCCAGCAGCTTTTCAGGGGTGAATCAGCCCCAGCATTTT. Translated: CASSFSGVNQPQHF. The rearrangement uses TRBV7-6 and TRBJ1-5; a weak D match, TRBD1 (6 bases). Trimming left V 3 bases short and J 4 bases short, with 10 bases between. Per germline, CDR1 SGHVS and CDR2 FNYEAQ. The CDR3 covers 14 residues.

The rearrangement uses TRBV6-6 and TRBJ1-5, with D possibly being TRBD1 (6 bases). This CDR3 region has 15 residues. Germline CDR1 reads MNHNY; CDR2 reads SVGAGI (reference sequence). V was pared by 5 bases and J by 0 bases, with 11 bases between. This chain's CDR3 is CASSADRNSNQPQHF. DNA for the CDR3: TGTGCCAGCAGTGCGGACAGAAATAGCAATCAGCCCCAGCATTTT.

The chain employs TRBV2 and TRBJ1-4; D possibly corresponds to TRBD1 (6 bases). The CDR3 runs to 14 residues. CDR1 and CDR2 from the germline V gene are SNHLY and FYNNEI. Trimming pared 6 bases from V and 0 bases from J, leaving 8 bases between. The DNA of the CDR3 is TGTGCCAGCAGCGGACAGACAACTAATGAAAAACTGTTTTTT. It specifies CASSGQTTNEKLFF. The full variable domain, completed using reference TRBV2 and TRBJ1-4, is EPEVTQTPSHQVTQMGQEVILRCVPISNHLYFYWYRQILGQKVEFLVSFYNNEISEKSEIFDDQFSVERPDGSNFTLKIRSTKLEDSAMYFCASSGQTTNEKLFFGSGTQLSVL.

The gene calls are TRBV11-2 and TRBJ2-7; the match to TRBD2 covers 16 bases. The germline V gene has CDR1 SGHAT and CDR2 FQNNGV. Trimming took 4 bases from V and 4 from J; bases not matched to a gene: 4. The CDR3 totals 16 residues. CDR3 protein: CASSWGLAGGDYEQYF. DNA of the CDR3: TGTGCCAGCAGCTGGGGACTAGCGGGGGGGGATTACGAGCAGTACTTC.

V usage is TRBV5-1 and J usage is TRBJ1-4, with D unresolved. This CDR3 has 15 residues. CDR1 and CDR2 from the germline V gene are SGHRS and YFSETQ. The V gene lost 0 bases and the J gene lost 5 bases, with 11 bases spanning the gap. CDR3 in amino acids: CASSLGRQGNEKLFF. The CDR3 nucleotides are TGCGCCAGCAGCTTGGGGCGACAAGGAAATGAAAAACTGTTTTTT.

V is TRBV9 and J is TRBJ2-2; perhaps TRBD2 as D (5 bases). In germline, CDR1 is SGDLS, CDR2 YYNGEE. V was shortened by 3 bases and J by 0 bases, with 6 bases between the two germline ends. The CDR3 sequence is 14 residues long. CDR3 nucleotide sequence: TGTGCCAGCAGCGACGGGACGAACACCGGGGAGCTGTTTTTT. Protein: CASSDGTNTGELFF.

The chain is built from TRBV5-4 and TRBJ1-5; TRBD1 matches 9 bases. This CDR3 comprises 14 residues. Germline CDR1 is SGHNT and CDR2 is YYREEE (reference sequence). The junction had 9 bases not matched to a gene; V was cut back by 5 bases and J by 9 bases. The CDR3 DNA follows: TGTGCCAGCAGTCGCGACAGGGGGGCTTGGCCCCAGCATTTT. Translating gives CASSRDRGAWPQHF.

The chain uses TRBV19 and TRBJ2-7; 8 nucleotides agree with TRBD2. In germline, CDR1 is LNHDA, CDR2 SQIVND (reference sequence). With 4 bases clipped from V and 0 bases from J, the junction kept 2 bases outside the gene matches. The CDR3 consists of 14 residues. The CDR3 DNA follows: TGTGCCAGTAGTAGGGGACTAGTCTCCTACGAGCAGTACTTC. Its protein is CASSRGLVSYEQYF.

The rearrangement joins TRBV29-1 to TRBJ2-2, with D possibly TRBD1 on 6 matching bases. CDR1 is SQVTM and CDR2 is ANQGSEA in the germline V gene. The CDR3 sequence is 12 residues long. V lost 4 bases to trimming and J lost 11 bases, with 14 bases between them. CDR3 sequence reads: CSVGHTRGELFF. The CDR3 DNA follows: TGCAGCGTTGGGCACACCAGGGGAGAGCTGTTTTTT.

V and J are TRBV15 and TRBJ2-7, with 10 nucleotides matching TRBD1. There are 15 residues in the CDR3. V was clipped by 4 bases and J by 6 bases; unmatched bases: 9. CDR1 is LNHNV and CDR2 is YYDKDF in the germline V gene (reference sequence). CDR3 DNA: TGTGCCACCAGCATAAACCCCGGGACAGGGGCCGAGCAGTACTTC. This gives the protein CATSINPGTGAEQYF.

CDR3 amino acids: CASSLVDNEQFF. DNA for the CDR3: TGTGCCAGCAGCCTCGTAGACAATGAGCAGTTCTTC. The rearrangement links TRBV5-4 to TRBJ2-1; D unresolved. V was cut by 4 bases and J by 5 bases, with 7 bases left in between. This CDR3 has 12 amino acids. Germline assignment: CDR1 SGHNT and CDR2 YYREEE (reference sequence).

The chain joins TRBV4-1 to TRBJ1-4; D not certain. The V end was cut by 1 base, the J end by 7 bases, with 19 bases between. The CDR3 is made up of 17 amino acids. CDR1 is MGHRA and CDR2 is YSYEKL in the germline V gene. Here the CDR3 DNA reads TGCGCCAGCAGCCAAGGCAAAGGAGTGGATCGAAGTGAAAAACTGTTTTTT. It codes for CASSQGKGVDRSEKLFF.

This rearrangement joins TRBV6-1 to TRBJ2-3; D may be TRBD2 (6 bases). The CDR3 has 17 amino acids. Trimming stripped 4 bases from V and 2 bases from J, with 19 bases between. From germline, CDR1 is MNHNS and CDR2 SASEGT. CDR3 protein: CASSGSLRDWDTDTQYF. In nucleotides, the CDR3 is TGTGCCAGCAGTGGTAGCCTCCGGGACTGGGACACAGATACGCAGTATTTT.

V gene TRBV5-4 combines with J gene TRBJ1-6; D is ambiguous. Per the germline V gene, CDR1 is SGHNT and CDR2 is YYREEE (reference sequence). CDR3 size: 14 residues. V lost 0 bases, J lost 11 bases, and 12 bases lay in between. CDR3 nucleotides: TGTGCCAGCAGCTTGGCCCGGCTCGGGGCACCCCTCCACTTT. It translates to CASSLARLGAPLHF.

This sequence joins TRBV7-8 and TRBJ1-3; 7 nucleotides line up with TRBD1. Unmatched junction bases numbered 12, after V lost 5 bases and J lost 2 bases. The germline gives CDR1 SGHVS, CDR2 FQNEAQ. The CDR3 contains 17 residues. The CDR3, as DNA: TGTGCCAGCAGCCCATATCGGACAGGAGGAACTGGAAACACCATATATTTT. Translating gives CASSPYRTGGTGNTIYF.

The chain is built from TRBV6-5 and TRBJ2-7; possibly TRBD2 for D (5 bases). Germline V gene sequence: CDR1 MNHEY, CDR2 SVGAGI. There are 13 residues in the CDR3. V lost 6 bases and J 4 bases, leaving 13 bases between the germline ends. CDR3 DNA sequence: TGTGCCAGCAGGGACGTAGGCGGGTACGAGCAGTACTTC. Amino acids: CASRDVGGYEQYF.